This passage covers 14 T cell receptor beta chains from one sample sequenced in a study of blood T cell repertoires in COVID-19. TCRdb's copy holds only in-frame clones and misses some; the assay was immunoSEQ multiplex PCR. The sample lists about 180,000 clones, about four fifths occurring once. Specimen: peripheral blood. The receptors were gathered from a man between 65 and 85 years old with active or convalescent COVID-19.

The rearrangement links TRBV30 to TRBJ1-3, with 8 bases fitting TRBD1. This CDR3 has 15 residues. J gave up 3 bases and V 3 bases, and 7 bases lay outside the gene matches. Germline values: CDR1 GTSNPN, CDR2 SVGIG (reference sequence). DNA of the CDR3: TGTGCCTGGAGAGGGGGACAGGTGAATGGAAACACCATATATTTT. Translating gives CAWRGGQVNGNTIYF.

This chain uses TRBV4-2 with TRBJ1-2; the D gene is possibly TRBD1 (5 bases). The CDR3 length is 15 residues. From germline, CDR1 is LGHNA and CDR2 YNFKEQ. Trimming stripped 0 bases from V and 3 bases from J, with 11 bases between. CDR3: CASSQDKAGHYGYTF. The CDR3 region has the DNA TGTGCCAGCAGCCAAGATAAGGCAGGGCACTATGGCTACACCTTC.

The chain links TRBV14 to TRBJ2-3, with TRBD2 matching over 11 bases. V was clipped by 4 bases and J by 2 bases; unmatched bases: 8. CDR1 and CDR2 (germline): SGHDN, FVKESK. This CDR3 has 17 residues. CDR3 amino acids: CASSLTLAGGSTDTQYF. The CDR3 nucleotides read TGTGCCAGCAGCCTGACCCTAGCGGGAGGTTCCACAGATACGCAGTATTTT.

This rearrangement joins TRBV5-1 to TRBJ1-1; TRBD1 might be the D (6 bases). The germline gives CDR1 SGHRS, CDR2 YFSETQ. The CDR3 runs to 13 residues. V lost 5 bases to trimming and J lost 5 bases, with 13 bases between them. CDR3 DNA sequence: TGCGCCAGCAGAGGCGGGGGGCGGACTGAAGCTTTCTTT. It codes for CASRGGGRTEAFF.

This chain links TRBV30 with TRBJ1-2, with TRBD1 as a possible D gene (6 bases). The CDR3 totals 13 residues. V gave up 0 bases and J gave up 7 bases, with 12 bases separating them. CDR1 GTSNPN and CDR2 SVGIG come from the germline V gene (reference sequence). CDR3 sequence reads: CAWSVQSGVGYTF. Written as DNA, the CDR3 is TGTGCCTGGAGTGTACAGTCAGGGGTTGGCTACACCTTC.

The chain links TRBV5-1 to TRBJ1-1; D might be TRBD1 (5 bases). Germline V gives CDR1 SGHRS, CDR2 YFSETQ. V was trimmed by 6 bases and J by 2 bases, leaving 14 bases between them. The CDR3 sequence is 14 residues long. The CDR3 bases are TGCGCCAGCATGCCGGGGGGATTAAACACTGAAGCTTTCTTT. Its translation: CASMPGGLNTEAFF. Together with reference TRBV5-1 and TRBJ1-1, the CDR3 gives the full variable domain: KAGVTQTPRYLIKTRGQQVTLSCSPISGHRSVSWYQQTPGQGLQFLFEYFSETQRNKGNFPGRFSGRQFSNSRSEMNVSTLELGDSALYLCASMPGGLNTEAFFGQGTRLTVV.

V usage is TRBV30 and J usage is TRBJ2-1, with 9 bases matching TRBD1. CDR3 length equals 15 residues. After removal of 3 bases from V and 9 bases from J, the junction contained 12 bases not matched to a gene. Germline V gene sequence: CDR1 GTSNPN, CDR2 SVGIG (reference sequence). The DNA of the CDR3 is TGTGCCTGGAGGTTGGACAGGGGATCGGTGGGTGAGCAGTTCTTC. It specifies CAWRLDRGSVGEQFF.

This chain uses TRBV12-5 with TRBJ2-1; 7 bases match TRBD2. V lost 1 base, J lost 7 bases, and 13 bases stayed unmatched. Germline values: CDR1 LGHNT, CDR2 FRNRAP. The CDR3 spans 17 residues. CDR3 in amino acids: CASGLGSLAVSINEQFF. The CDR3 bases are TGTGCTAGTGGTTTGGGGTCTCTAGCGGTTTCAATTAATGAGCAGTTCTTC. The full variable domain, rest sourced from reference TRBV12-5 and TRBJ2-1, is DARVTQTPRHKVTEMGQEVTMRCQPILGHNTVFWYRQTMMQGLELLAYFRNRAPLDDSGMPKDRFSAEMPDATLATLKIQPSEPRDSAVYFCASGLGSLAVSINEQFFGPGTRLTVL.

This chain links TRBV29-1 with TRBJ1-5; no clear D. The CDR3 sequence is 13 residues long. V shed 5 bases and J shed 4 bases, with 12 bases lying between them. Germline V gives CDR1 SQVTM, CDR2 ANQGSEA. CDR3: CSVWEDPNQPQHF. The CDR3 DNA reads TGCAGCGTTTGGGAGGACCCAAATCAGCCCCAGCATTTT.

The chain uses TRBV24-1 and TRBJ2-4; maybe TRBD2 (7 bases). V was cut by 5 bases and J by 8 bases, with 12 bases left in between. CDR1 and CDR2 from the germline V gene are KGHDR and SFDVKD. CDR3 length equals 13 residues. The CDR3 here is CATSGGGGDIQYF. The CDR3 nucleotides read TGTGCCACCAGTGGGGGGGGCGGGGACATTCAGTACTTC.

CDR3 amino acids: CASSQGPYGTDSYEQYF. As DNA, the CDR3 is TGCGCCAGCAGCCAGGGACCTTACGGGACTGACTCCTACGAGCAGTACTTC. The V and J genes are TRBV5-1 and TRBJ2-7; a possible D gene is TRBD2 (6 bases). The CDR3 covers 17 residues. The V end lost 4 bases, the J end lost 0 bases, and 20 bases lay between the germline ends. CDR1 and CDR2 (germline): SGHRS, YFSETQ.

V is TRBV5-4 and J is TRBJ2-2, with 7 bases that match TRBD1. Germline values: CDR1 SGHNT, CDR2 YYREEE (reference sequence). This CDR3 spans 15 amino acids. J was trimmed by 5 bases and V by 3 bases; bases with no gene match: 7. CDR3 DNA sequence: TGTGCCAGCAGCTCTAGGGGGCGGTTTACCGGGGAGCTGTTTTTT. Protein product: CASSSRGRFTGELFF.

The J gene is TRBJ1-5, the V gene TRBV6-5; D ambiguous. The V gene lost 8 bases and the J gene lost 2 bases, with 10 bases spanning the gap. CDR1 and CDR2 (germline): MNHEY, SVGAGI. The CDR3 runs to 13 residues. CDR3 DNA: TGTGCCAGCGGCCACAGACGCAATCAGCCCCAGCATTTT. Encoded protein: CASGHRRNQPQHF.

Comment on this clone: Other DNA sequences in the same sample also yield this CDR3. The CDR3 DNA reads TGTGCCAGCAGCTACACAGATACGCAGTATTTT. This encodes CASSYTDTQYF. The chain links TRBV2 to TRBJ2-3; D gene unclear. CDR1 SNHLY and CDR2 FYNNEI come from the germline V gene. V was pared by 6 bases and J by 2 bases, with 3 bases between. The CDR3 runs to 11 residues.